This TCR beta chain was sequenced during a study of cytomegalovirus exposure and HLA in healthy donors. Study context: Around 85 million unique TCR sequences came from HLA-typed donors in an early release. Researchers found that roughly 80% of 300 to 450 genotyped donors fell within the Caucasian-associated ancestry cluster.

Study-level results: A later look showed TCR association rates differing by HLA locus, highest for DRB1 and lowest for HLA-C. As was reported, the classifier diagnosed cytomegalovirus status with high specificity and sensitivity.

As for this clone: Its antigen is as yet unknown.

In the PCR, 60 Vbeta and 13 Jbeta primers were used. Repertoires were generated with immunoSEQ multiplex PCR, while TCRdb's copy carries only in-frame clones and drops some. Altogether some 130,000 clones are present, 78% being singletons, with the ten largest covering approximately 1.5%. V lost 6 bases, J lost 0 bases, and 5 bases stayed unmatched. The length of the CDR3 is 15 residues. Germline CDR1 MDHEN, CDR2 SYDVKM. The J gene is TRBJ1-3, the V gene TRBV28; 7 bases match TRBD1. The sequence was collected from a female donor in good health and CMV-seronegative. The material sequenced was PBMCs. The CDR3 here is CASRDNRGSGNTIYF. CDR3 nucleotide sequence: TGTGCCAGCAGGGATAACAGGGGCTCTGGAAACACCATATATTTT.